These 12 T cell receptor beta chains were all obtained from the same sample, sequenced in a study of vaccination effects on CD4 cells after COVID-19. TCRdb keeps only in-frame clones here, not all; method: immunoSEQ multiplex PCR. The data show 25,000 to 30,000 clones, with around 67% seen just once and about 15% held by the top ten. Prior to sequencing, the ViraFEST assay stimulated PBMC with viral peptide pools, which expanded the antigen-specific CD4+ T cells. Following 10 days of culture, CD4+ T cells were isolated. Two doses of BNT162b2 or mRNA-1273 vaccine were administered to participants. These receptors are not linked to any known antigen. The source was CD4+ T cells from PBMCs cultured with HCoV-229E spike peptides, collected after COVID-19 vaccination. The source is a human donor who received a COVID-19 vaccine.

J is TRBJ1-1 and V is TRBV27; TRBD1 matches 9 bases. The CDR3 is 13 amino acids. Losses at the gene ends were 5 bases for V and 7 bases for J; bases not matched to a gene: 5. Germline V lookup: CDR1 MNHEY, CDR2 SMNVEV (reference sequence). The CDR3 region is CASSRTGGGEAFF. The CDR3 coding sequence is TGTGCCAGCAGTAGAACAGGGGGCGGTGAAGCTTTCTTT.

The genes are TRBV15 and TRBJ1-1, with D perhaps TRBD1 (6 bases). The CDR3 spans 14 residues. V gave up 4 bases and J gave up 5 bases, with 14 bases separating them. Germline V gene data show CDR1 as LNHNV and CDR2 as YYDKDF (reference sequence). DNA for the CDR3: TGTGCCACCAGCACGGAGGGGGGGATGACTGAAGCTTTCTTT. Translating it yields CATSTEGGMTEAFF.

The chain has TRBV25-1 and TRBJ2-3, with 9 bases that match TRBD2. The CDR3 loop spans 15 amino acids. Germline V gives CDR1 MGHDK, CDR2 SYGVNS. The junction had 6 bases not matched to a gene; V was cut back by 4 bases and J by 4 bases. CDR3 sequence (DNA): TGTGCCAGCAGTGGATTTAGCGGGGGCCCAGATACGCAGTATTTT. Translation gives CASSGFSGGPDTQYF.

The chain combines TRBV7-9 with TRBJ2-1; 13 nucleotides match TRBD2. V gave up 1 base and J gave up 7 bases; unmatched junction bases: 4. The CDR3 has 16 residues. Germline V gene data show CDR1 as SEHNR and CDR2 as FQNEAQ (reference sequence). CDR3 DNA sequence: TGTGCCAGCAGCTTAGGTACTAGCGGGAGGGTGAATGAGCAGTTCTTC. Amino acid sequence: CASSLGTSGRVNEQFF.

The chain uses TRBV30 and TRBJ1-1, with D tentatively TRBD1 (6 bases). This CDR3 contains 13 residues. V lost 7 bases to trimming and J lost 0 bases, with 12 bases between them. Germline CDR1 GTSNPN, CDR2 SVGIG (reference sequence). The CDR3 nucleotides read TGTGCCTCGTCAACAGGGTTGAACACTGAAGCTTTCTTT. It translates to CASSTGLNTEAFF.

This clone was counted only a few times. CDR3: CASSELTGPNYGYTF. As DNA, the CDR3 is TGTGCCAGCAGTGAATTAACAGGGCCAAACTATGGCTACACCTTC. The gene calls are TRBV6-1 and TRBJ1-2, with D possibly matching TRBD1 (6 bases). Looked up from germline, CDR1 is MNHNS and CDR2 is SASEGT. The CDR3 extends over 15 amino acids. V lost 2 bases to trimming and J lost 2 bases, with 12 bases between them.

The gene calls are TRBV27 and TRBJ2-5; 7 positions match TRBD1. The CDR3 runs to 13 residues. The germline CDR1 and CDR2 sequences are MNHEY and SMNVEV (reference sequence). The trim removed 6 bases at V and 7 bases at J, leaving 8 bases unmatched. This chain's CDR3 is CASSTGAFGTQYF. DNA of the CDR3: TGTGCCAGCAGCACAGGGGCGTTCGGGACCCAGTACTTC.

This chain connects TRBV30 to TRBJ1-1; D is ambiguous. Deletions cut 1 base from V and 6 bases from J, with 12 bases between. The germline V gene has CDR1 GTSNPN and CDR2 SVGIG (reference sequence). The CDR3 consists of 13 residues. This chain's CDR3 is CAWSGLNVAEAFF. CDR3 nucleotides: TGTGCCTGGAGTGGACTAAACGTCGCTGAAGCTTTCTTT.

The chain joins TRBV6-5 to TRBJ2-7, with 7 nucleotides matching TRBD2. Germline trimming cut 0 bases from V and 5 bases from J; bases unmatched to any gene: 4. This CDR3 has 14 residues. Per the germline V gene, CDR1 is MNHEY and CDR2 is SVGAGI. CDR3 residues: CASSYSATSNEQYF. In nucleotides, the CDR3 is TGTGCCAGCAGTTACTCGGCGACTAGCAACGAGCAGTACTTC.

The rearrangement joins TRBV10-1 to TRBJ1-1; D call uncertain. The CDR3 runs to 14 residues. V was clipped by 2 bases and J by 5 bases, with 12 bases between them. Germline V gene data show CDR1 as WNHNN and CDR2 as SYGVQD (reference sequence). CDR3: CASSEGNLGTEAFF. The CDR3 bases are TGCGCCAGCAGTGAGGGCAACCTTGGGACTGAAGCTTTCTTT.

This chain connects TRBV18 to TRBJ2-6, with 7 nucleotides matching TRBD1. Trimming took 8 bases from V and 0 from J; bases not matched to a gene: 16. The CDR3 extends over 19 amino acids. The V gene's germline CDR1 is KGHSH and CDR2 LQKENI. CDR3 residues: CASASLPQGIGSGANVLTF. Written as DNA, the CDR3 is TGTGCCAGCGCAAGCCTACCACAGGGGATAGGCTCTGGGGCCAACGTCCTGACTTTC.

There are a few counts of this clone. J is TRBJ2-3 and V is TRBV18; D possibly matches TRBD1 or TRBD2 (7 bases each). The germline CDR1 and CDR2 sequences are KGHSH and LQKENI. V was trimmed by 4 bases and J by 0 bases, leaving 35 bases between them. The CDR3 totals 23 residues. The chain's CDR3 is CASSLGGGGLRTRRPKSTDTQYF. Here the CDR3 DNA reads TGTGCCAGCTCACTAGGGGGCGGGGGTCTGCGGACCCGTAGACCCAAAAGCACAGATACGCAGTATTTT.